The 22 T cell receptor beta chains below come from one sample, sequenced in a study of blood T cells in healthy people across ages. A second roughly 6 to 12 cycle PCR used barcoded and J-beta primers. TCRdb re-derived calls from the 5' RACE reads in MiXCR, one entry per CDR3 protein. The table records some 1.4 million distinct CDR3 sequences, about 40% of them present only once. Sequences were obtained from blood. The receptors shown here come from a woman under 30 in good health.

Turning to this clonotype: One end of the junction is discordant with germline, which a read error may explain. This chain links TRBV12-3 or TRBV12-4 with TRBJ1-6; TRBD1 matches 8 bases. CDR3 length equals 16 residues. CDR3 protein: CASSPQTGVVGSPLRF. The DNA of the CDR3 is TGTGCCAGCAGTCCCCAGACAGGGGTGGTTGGGTCACCCCTCCGCTTT.

This clonotype showed up many times. A read error may account for a junction end that differs from germline. The chain carries TRBV5-1 and TRBJ2-5; 12 nucleotides align to TRBD2. Germline CDR1 and CDR2: SGHRS and YFSETQ. The CDR3 contains 14 residues. The CDR3: CASSFGLAGETQYF. DNA of the CDR3: TGTGCCAGCAGCTTCGGACTAGCGGGGGAGACCCAGTACTTC.

The chain uses TRBV7-9 and TRBJ2-4, with D unclear. The DNA end is a closer match to TRBJ2-7, so the J assignment may be wrong. This CDR3 comprises 14 residues. Germline V CDR1 and CDR2: SEHNR, FQNEAQ (reference sequence). This chain's CDR3 is CASSFSPATYEQYF. CDR3 nucleotide sequence: TGTGCCAGCAGCTTCAGCCCAGCGACCTACGAGCAGTACTTC.

V is TRBV5-1 and J is TRBJ1-3, with 8 bases fitting TRBD1. Germline lookup yields CDR1 SGHRS and CDR2 YFSETQ. The CDR3 runs 16 residues. V shed 0 bases and J 2 bases; nucleotides not matched to a gene: 4. Written as DNA, the CDR3 is TGCGCCAGCAGCTTGGGACAGGGGATCCCTGGAAACACCATATATTTT. Translated: CASSLGQGIPGNTIYF.

In this sample, this clonotype turned up many times. V and J are TRBV10-3 and TRBJ2-6; possible D gene TRBD1, 5 bases. The CDR3 consists of 18 residues. The V gene's germline CDR1 is ENHRY and CDR2 SYGVKD. The V end was cut by 0 bases, the J end by 3 bases, with 15 bases between. CDR3 coding DNA: TGTGCCATCAGTGAGTCGATAGTCTCAGGGTTTGGGGCCAACGTCCTGACTTTC. Its translation is CAISESIVSGFGANVLTF.

This rearrangement joins TRBV11-2 to TRBJ2-5; TRBD1 or TRBD2 may be the D gene (6 bases each). Germline lookup yields CDR1 SGHAT and CDR2 FQNNGV. V was trimmed by 8 bases and J by 5 bases, leaving 21 bases between them. This CDR3 is built from 15 residues. The CDR3 spells CASSRLRGPGETQYF. The CDR3 coding sequence is TGTGCCAGCTCTCGATTACGGGGGCCGGGGGAGACCCAGTACTTC.

This clonotype appeared once. This chain connects TRBV6-1 to TRBJ1-2; D gene unclear. Germline V gene data show CDR1 as MNHNS and CDR2 as SASEGT. CDR3 length equals 16 residues. Trimming removed 6 bases from V and 1 base from J, with 18 bases in between. The CDR3, as DNA: TGTGCCAGCAGACTCGGGGTTGGCGGCATTAACTATGGCTACACCTTC. Residues: CASRLGVGGINYGYTF.

This clonotype has a handful of counts. The chain employs TRBV7-2 and TRBJ1-2, with TRBD1 identical over 11 bases. Trimming removed 6 bases from V and 3 bases from J; junction bases left unmatched: 9. Germline-derived CDR1 and CDR2 are SGHTA and FQGNSA. The CDR3 is made up of 16 amino acids. The CDR3 spells CASRGQGAKGDYGYTF. The CDR3, as DNA: TGTGCCAGCAGAGGACAGGGGGCCAAAGGGGACTATGGCTACACCTTC.

This rearrangement joins TRBV9 to TRBJ2-7, with 8 positions matching TRBD2. Gene TRBJ2-5 matches the end of the DNA better, so the J call may be wrong. The CDR3 runs to 15 residues. Germline V gene lookup returns CDR1 SGDLS and CDR2 YYNGEE. CDR3 DNA sequence: TGTGCCAGCAGCCGAGAGGGACTAGATTGGGAGACCCAGTACTTC. Translated, it gives CASSREGLDWETQYF.

This sequence joins TRBV10-2 and TRBJ2-1, with D possibly called TRBD1 or TRBD2 (5 bases each). The V gene lost 3 bases and the J gene lost 15 bases, with 21 bases spanning the gap. CDR3 size: 14 residues. Germline values: CDR1 WSHSY, CDR2 SAAADI. The CDR3 sequence: CASSEPGLGVMGFF. CDR3 DNA: TGCGCCAGCAGTGAACCGGGGCTAGGCGTGATGGGGTTCTTC.

The V and J genes are TRBV6-5 and TRBJ2-1, with D possibly matching TRBD2 (6 bases). The CDR3 length is 14 residues. From germline, CDR1 is MNHEY and CDR2 SVGAGI. V lost 8 bases to trimming and J lost 2 bases, with 13 bases between them. CDR3 sequence: CASPRGGPYNEQFF. In nucleotides, the CDR3 is TGTGCCAGCCCTCGGGGAGGTCCCTACAATGAGCAGTTCTTC.

The gene calls are TRBV7-2 and TRBJ2-1; 15 nucleotides line up with TRBD2. Germline V CDR1 and CDR2: SGHTA, FQGNSA. The CDR3 contains 16 residues. With V trimmed by 4 bases and J by 7 bases, 5 bases remained unmatched. CDR3 nucleotides: TGTGCCAGCAGCTCCAGAGGACTAGCGGGGGGGAATGAGCAGTTCTTC. Translated: CASSSRGLAGGNEQFF. Complete variable domain (other parts from reference TRBV7-2 and TRBJ2-1): GAGVSQSPSNKVTEKGKDVELRCDPISGHTALYWYRQSLGQGLEFLIYFQGNSAPDKSGLPSDRFSAERTGGSVSTLTIQRTQQEDSAVYLCASSSRGLAGGNEQFFGPGTRLTVL.

The genes are TRBV10-3 and TRBJ2-7; TRBD2 aligns across 12 bases. Germline V gene sequence: CDR1 ENHRY, CDR2 SYGVKD. The CDR3 runs to 16 residues. Trimming removed 3 bases from V and 7 bases from J; junction bases left unmatched: 10. The CDR3 bases are TGTGCCATCAGTGACCCGACTAGCGGGAGTTACAATGAGCAGTACTTC. Its translation: CAISDPTSGSYNEQYF.

The V and J genes are TRBV6-6 and TRBJ1-2; D is possibly TRBD1 (6 bases). CDR1 is MNHNY and CDR2 is SVGAGI in the germline V gene (reference sequence). The ends were cut back, 8 bases at V and 8 bases at J, with 18 bases in the middle. The CDR3 spans 13 residues. CDR3 in amino acids: CASCREGEEGYTF. The CDR3, as DNA: TGTGCCAGCTGCAGAGAGGGGGAGGAAGGCTACACCTTC.

This clonotype was seen a few times. The rearrangement joins TRBV5-1 to TRBJ2-1; tentatively, D is TRBD1 (6 bases). Between the trimmed V and J ends, which lost 0 bases and 5 bases, there was a span of 12 bases. Per the germline V gene, CDR1 is SGHRS and CDR2 is YFSETQ. The CDR3 runs to 15 residues. For the CDR3, the DNA is TGCGCCAGCAGCTTGGCTCAGGGGACGGACAATGAGCAGTTCTTC. Residues: CASSLAQGTDNEQFF.

The chain carries TRBV27 and TRBJ2-5; 8 bases align to TRBD2. The germline V gene encodes CDR1 MNHEY and CDR2 SMNVEV (reference sequence). This CDR3 contains 15 residues. CDR3 bases: TGTGTCGTCACAGGAGCGGGGGCCGCCTACAATGAGCAGTACTTC. Amino acids: CVVTGAGAAYNEQYF.

This clonotype was picked up a small number of times. The chain combines TRBV2 with TRBJ1-2; D remains unclear. Trimming took off 10 bases at V and 7 bases at J, with 13 bases between the two ends. There are 11 residues in the CDR3. Per germline, CDR1 SNHLY and CDR2 FYNNEI. The CDR3 DNA reads as TGTGCCACGAGGGTAACGGGTGGCTACACCTTC. The encoded protein is CATRVTGGYTF.

The chain has TRBV10-3 and TRBJ1-1; D is uncertain. V shed 6 bases and J shed 6 bases, with 17 bases lying between them. The CDR3 is 14 amino acids. The germline V gene encodes CDR1 ENHRY and CDR2 SYGVKD. CDR3 amino acids: CAIRPTETWAEAFF. The CDR3 nucleotides read TGTGCCATCAGACCGACCGAGACGTGGGCTGAAGCTTTCTTT.

V usage is TRBV7-2 and J usage is TRBJ2-4, with D possibly being TRBD1 (5 bases). In germline, CDR1 is SGHTA, CDR2 FQGNSA. Deletions cut 4 bases from V and 7 bases from J, with 8 bases between. The CDR3 totals 12 residues. The CDR3 bases are TGTGCCAGCAGCTCGCAGGGTAACATTCAGTACTTC. It translates to CASSSQGNIQYF.

In this sample, this clonotype turned up many times. This chain links TRBV29-1 with TRBJ1-1, with D perhaps TRBD1 (5 bases). With 1 base removed from V and 1 base from J, the gap between germline ends came to 10 bases. The CDR3 is 14 residues long. CDR1 is SQVTM, CDR2 ANQGSEA, per germline. In nucleotides, the CDR3 is TGCAGCGTTGAAGCCGCGACAGCGAACACTGAAGCTTTCTTT. Its translation: CSVEAATANTEAFF. The variable domain in full, completed from reference TRBV29-1 and TRBJ1-1, reads SAVISQKPSRDICQRGTSLTIQCQVDSQVTMMFWYRQQPGQSLTLIATANQGSEATYESGFVIDKFPISRPNLTFSTLTVSNMSPEDSSIYLCSVEAATANTEAFFGQGTRLTVV.

This chain connects TRBV9 to TRBJ2-7, with D maybe TRBD1 (5 bases). Germline CDR1 is SGDLS and CDR2 is YYNGEE. Trimming left V 4 bases short and J 7 bases short, with 15 bases between. The length of the CDR3 is 13 residues. The CDR3 is CASSPRQSLEQYF. The CDR3 DNA is TGTGCCAGCAGCCCTCGACAGTCCCTAGAGCAGTACTTC.

This clonotype was seen more than once but under ten times. This chain joins TRBV5-1 and TRBJ1-2; D is unclear. CDR3 length: 14 residues. Germline CDR1 and CDR2: SGHRS and YFSETQ. V lost 0 bases and J 8 bases, leaving 14 bases between the germline ends. CDR3 loop: CASSLDTTLGGYTF. DNA of the CDR3: TGCGCCAGCAGCTTGGACACCACTCTGGGGGGCTACACCTTC.